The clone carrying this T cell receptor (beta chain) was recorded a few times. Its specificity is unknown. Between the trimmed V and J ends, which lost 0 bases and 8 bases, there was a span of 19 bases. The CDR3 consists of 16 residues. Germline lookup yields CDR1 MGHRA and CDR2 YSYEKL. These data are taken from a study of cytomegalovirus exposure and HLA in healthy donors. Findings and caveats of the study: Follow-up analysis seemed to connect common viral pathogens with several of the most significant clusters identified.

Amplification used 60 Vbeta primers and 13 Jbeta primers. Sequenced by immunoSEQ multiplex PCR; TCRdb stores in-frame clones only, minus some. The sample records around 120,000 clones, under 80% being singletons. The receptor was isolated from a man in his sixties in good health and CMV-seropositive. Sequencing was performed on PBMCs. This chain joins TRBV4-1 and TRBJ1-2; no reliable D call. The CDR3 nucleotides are TGCGCCAGCAGCCAAGATTCCACGCGGGCAACGTTGGGCTACACCTTC. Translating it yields CASSQDSTRATLGYTF.